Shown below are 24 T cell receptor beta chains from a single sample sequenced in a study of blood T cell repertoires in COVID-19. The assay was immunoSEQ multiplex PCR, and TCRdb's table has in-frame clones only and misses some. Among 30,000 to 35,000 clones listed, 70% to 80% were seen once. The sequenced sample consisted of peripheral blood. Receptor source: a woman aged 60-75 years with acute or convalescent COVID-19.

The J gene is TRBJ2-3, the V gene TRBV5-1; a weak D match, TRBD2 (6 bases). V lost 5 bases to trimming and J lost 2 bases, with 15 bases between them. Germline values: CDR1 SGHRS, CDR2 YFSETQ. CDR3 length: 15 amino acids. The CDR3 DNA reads TGCGCCAGCAGGGATGGGACTCCAGTCACAGATACGCAGTATTTT. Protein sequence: CASRDGTPVTDTQYF. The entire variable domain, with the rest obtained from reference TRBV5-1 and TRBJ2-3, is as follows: KAGVTQTPRYLIKTRGQQVTLSCSPISGHRSVSWYQQTPGQGLQFLFEYFSETQRNKGNFPGRFSGRQFSNSRSEMNVSTLELGDSALYLCASRDGTPVTDTQYFGPGTRLTVL.

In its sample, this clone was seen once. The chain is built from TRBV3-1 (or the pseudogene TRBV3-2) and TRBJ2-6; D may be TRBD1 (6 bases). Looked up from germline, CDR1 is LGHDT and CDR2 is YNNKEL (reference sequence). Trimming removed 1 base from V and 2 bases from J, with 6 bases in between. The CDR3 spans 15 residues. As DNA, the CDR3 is TGTGCCAGCAGCCAAGGGGGGCCTGGGGCCAACGTCCTGACTTTC. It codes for CASSQGGPGANVLTF.

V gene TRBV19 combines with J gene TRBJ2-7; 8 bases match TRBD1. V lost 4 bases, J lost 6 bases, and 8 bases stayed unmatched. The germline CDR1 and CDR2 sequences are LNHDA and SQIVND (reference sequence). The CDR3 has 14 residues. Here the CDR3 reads CASSTGQGVTEQYF. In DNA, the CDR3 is TGTGCCAGTAGTACCGGACAGGGAGTTACCGAGCAGTACTTC.

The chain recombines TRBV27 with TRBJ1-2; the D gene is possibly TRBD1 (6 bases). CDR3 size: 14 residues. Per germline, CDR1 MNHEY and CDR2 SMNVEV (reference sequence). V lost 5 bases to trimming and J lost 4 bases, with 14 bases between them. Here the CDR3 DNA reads TGTGCCAGCAGTCCCCGGGGGGGGCCCTATGGCTACACCTTC. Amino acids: CASSPRGGPYGYTF.

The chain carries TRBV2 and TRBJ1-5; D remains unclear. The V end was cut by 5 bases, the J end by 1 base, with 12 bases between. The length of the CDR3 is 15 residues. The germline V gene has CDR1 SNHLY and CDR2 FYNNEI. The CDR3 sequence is CASSLSLPSNQPQHF. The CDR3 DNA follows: TGTGCCAGCAGTCTAAGTCTACCGAGCAATCAGCCCCAGCATTTT.

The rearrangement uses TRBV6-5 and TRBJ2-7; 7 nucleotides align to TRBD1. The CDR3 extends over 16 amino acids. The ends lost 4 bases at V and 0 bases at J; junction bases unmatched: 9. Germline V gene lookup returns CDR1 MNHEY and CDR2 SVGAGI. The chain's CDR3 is CASSSGPGGSSYEQYF. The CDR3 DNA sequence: TGTGCCAGCAGTTCCGGGCCAGGGGGAAGCTCCTACGAGCAGTACTTC.

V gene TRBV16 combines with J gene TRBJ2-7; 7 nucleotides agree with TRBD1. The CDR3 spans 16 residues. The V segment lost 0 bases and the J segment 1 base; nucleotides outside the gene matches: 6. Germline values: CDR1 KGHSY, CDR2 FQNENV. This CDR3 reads CASSQSTDRRSYEQYF. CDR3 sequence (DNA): TGTGCCAGCAGCCAATCGACGGACAGGAGATCCTACGAGCAGTACTTC.

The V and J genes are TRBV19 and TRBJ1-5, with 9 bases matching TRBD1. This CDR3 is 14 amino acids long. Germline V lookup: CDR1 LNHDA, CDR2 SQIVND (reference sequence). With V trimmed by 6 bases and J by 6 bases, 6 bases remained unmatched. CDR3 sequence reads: CASSGQGNGQPQHF. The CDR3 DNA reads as TGTGCCAGTAGCGGACAGGGGAACGGTCAGCCCCAGCATTTT.

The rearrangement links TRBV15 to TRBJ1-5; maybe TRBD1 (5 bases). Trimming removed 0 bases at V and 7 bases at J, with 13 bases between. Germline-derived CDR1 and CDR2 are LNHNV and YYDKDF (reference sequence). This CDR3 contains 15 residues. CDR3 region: CATSRDPFAGQPQHF. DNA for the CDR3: TGTGCCACCAGCAGAGATCCATTTGCAGGGCAGCCCCAGCATTTT. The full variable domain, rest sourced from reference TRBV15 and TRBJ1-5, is DAMVIQNPRYQVTQFGKPVTLSCSQTLNHNVMYWYQQKSSQAPKLLFHYYDKDFNNEADTPDNFQSRRPNTSFCFLDIRSPGLGDTAMYLCATSRDPFAGQPQHFGDGTRLSIL.

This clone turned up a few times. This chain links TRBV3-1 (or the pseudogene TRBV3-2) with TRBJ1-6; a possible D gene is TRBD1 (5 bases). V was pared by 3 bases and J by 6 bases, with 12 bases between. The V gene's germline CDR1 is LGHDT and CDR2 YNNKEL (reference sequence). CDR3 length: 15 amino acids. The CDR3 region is CASSQGGVGNSPLHF. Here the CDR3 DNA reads TGTGCCAGCAGCCAGGGGGGAGTAGGTAATTCACCCCTCCACTTT.

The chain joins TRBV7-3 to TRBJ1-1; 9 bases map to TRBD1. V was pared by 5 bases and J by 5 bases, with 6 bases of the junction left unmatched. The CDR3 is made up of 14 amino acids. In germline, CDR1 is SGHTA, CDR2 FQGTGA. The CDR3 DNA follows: TGTGCCAGCAGCCCACAGGGGGCGGGGACTGAAGCTTTCTTT. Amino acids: CASSPQGAGTEAFF.

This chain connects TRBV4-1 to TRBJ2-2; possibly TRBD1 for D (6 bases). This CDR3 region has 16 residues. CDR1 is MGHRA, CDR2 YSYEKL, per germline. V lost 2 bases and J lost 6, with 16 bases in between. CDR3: CASSQPQGRVAGELFF. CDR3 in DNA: TGCGCCAGCAGCCAACCCCAGGGGCGGGTGGCCGGGGAGCTGTTTTTT.

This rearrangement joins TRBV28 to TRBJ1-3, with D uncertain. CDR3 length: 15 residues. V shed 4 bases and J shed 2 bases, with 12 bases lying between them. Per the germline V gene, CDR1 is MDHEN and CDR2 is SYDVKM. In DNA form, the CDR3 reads TGTGCCAGCAGTTGGAGGGTATCCGCTGGAAACACCATATATTTT. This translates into CASSWRVSAGNTIYF.

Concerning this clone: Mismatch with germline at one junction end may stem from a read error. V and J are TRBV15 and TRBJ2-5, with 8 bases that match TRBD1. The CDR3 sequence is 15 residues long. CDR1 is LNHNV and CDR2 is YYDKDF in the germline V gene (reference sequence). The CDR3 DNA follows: TGCGCCACCAGCAGAGTGACAGGGGCACAAGAGACCCAGTACTTC. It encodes CATSRVTGAQETQYF.

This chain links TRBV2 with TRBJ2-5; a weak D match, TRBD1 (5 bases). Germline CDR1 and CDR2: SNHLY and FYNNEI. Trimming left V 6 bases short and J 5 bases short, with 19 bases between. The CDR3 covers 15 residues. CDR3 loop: CASRQDVGIRETQYF. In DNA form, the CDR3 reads TGTGCCAGCAGACAGGACGTGGGGATAAGGGAGACCCAGTACTTC.

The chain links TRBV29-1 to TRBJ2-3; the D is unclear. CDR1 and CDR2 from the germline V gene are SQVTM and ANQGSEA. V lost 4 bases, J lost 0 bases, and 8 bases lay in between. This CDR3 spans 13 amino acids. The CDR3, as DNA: TGCAGCGTTGCCCCCCTGAGCACAGATACGCAGTATTTT. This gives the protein CSVAPLSTDTQYF.

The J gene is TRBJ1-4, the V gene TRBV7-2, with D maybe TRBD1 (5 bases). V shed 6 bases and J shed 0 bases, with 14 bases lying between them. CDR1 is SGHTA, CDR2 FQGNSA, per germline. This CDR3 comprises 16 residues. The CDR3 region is CASRSMIGATNEKLFF. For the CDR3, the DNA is TGTGCCAGCAGGTCCATGATAGGGGCAACTAATGAAAAACTGTTTTTT. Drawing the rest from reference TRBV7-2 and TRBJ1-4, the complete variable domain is GAGVSQSPSNKVTEKGKDVELRCDPISGHTALYWYRQSLGQGLEFLIYFQGNSAPDKSGLPSDRFSAERTGGSVSTLTIQRTQQEDSAVYLCASRSMIGATNEKLFFGSGTQLSVL.

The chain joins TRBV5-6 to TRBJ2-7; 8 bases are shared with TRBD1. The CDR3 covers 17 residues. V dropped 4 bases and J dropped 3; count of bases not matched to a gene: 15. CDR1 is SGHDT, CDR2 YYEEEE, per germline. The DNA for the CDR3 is TGTGCCAGCAGCCGTAATCCGGGACAGGAGGGCAGCTACGAGCAGTACTTC. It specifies CASSRNPGQEGSYEQYF.

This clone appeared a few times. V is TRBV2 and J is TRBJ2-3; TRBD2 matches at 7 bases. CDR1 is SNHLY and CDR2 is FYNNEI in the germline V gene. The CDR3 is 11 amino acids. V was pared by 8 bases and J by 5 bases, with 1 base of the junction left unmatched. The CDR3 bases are TGTGCCAGCTGGGGGGGAGATACGCAGTATTTT. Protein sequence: CASWGGDTQYF.

CDR3 sequence: CASSLVPGWSYEQYF. The DNA for the CDR3 is TGTGCCAGCAGCTTAGTGCCGGGGTGGTCCTACGAGCAGTACTTC. The rearrangement links TRBV7-2 to TRBJ2-7; D perhaps matches TRBD2 (5 bases). From germline, CDR1 is SGHTA and CDR2 FQGNSA. The CDR3 sequence is 15 residues long. Trimming took 1 base from V and 1 from J, leaving 11 bases between them.

The CDR3 DNA reads as TGTGCCAGCAGCTTTCGCCCGGGTTTTGGGGAGACCCAGTACTTC. Translation: CASSFRPGFGETQYF. The chain is built from TRBV11-2 and TRBJ2-5; D remains ambiguous. Germline V gene lookup returns CDR1 SGHAT and CDR2 FQNNGV. The germline V and J ends were trimmed by 3 bases and 5 bases, with 16 bases remaining between them. CDR3 length: 15 residues.

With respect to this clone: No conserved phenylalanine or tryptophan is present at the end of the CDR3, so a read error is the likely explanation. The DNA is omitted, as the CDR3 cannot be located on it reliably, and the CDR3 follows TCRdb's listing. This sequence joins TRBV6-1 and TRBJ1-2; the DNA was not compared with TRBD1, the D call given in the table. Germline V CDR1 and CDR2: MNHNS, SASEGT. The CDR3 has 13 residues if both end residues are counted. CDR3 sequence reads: CASSERQAFRLRL.

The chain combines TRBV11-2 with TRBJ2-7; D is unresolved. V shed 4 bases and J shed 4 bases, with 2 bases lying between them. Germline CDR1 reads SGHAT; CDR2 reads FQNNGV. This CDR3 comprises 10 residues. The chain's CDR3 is CASSSYEQYF. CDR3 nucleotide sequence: TGTGCCAGCAGCTCTTACGAGCAGTACTTC.

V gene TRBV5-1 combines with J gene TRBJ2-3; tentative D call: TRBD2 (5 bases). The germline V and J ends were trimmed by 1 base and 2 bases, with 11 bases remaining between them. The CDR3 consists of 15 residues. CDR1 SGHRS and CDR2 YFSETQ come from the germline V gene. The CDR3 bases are TGCGCCAGCAGCTTGCAGGTCCGGGACACAGATACGCAGTATTTT. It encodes CASSLQVRDTDTQYF.